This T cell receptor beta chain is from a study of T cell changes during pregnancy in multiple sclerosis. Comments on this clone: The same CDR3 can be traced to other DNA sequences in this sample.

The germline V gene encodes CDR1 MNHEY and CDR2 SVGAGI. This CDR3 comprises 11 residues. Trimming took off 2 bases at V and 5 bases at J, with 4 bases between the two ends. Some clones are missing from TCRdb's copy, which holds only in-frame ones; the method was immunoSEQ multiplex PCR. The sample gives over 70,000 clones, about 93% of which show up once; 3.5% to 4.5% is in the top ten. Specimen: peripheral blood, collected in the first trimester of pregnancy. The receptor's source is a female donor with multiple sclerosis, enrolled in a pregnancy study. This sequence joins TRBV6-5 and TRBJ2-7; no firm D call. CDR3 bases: TGTGCCAGCAGTTACCTTGACGAGCAGTACTTC. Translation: CASSYLDEQYF.